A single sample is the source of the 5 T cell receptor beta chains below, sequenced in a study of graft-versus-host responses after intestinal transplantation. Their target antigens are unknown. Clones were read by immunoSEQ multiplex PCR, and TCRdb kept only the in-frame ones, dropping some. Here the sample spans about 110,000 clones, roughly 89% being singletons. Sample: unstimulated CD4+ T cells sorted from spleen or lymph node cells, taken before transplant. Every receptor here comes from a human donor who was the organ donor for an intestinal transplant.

As DNA, the CDR3 is TGTGCCAGCAGCTCCTACTATTCCAATGAGCAGTTCTTC. It codes for CASSSYYSNEQFF. The rearrangement uses TRBV7-3 and TRBJ2-1; no clear D gene. The germline V and J ends were trimmed by 4 bases and 6 bases, with 10 bases remaining between them. CDR1 and CDR2 from the germline V gene are SGHTA and FQGTGA. The CDR3 spans 13 residues.

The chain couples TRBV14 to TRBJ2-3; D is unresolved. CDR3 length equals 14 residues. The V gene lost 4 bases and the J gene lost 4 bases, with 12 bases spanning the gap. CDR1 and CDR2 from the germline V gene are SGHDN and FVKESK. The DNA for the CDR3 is TGTGCCAGCAGCCTCCCCCTCTCACCAGATACGCAGTATTTT. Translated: CASSLPLSPDTQYF.

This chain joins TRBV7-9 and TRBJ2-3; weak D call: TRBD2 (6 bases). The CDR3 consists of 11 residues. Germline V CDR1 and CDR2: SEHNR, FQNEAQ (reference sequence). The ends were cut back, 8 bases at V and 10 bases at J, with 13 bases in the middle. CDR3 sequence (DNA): TGTGCCAGCGGGTCGGGGGATCCGCAGTATTTT. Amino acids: CASGSGDPQYF.

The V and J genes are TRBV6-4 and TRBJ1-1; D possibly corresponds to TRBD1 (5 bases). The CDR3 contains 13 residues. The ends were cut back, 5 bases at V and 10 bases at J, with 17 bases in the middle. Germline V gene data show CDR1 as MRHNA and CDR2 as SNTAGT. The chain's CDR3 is CASSLEKGSGAFF. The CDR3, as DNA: TGTGCCAGCAGTTTGGAGAAGGGGTCGGGAGCTTTCTTT.

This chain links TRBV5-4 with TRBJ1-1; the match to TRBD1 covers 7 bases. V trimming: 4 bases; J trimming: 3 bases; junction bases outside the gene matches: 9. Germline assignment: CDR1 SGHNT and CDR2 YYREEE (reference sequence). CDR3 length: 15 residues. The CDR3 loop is CASSQVDRDYTEAFF. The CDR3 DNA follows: TGTGCCAGCAGCCAAGTAGACAGGGACTACACTGAAGCTTTCTTT.